Listed here are 29 T cell receptor beta chains from one sample, sequenced in a study of T cells after yellow fever vaccination. One entry per CDR3 protein, called by TCRdb with MiXCR from the 5' RACE reads. This table holds some 100,000 distinct CDR3 sequences, over 8% found once. Specimen: CD8+ T cells not binding an NS4B(214-222) dextramer, sorted from PBMCs, collected more than 14 days after the first yellow fever vaccination. These receptors all come from a man aged 18 to 35 who received the YFV17D yellow fever vaccine.

The V call is TRBV21-1, the J call TRBJ2-7. TRBV21-1 is annotated as a pseudogene. This CDR3 comprises 14 residues. The DNA of the CDR3 is TGTGCCAGCAGCAAACACGGTGGACCTTACGAGCAGTACGTC. As protein: CASSKHGGPYEQYV.

This clonotype was found a few times. The CDR3 region is CASTIYAGTPESGYTF. The CDR3 coding sequence is TGTGCCAGCACAATATATGCCGGGACTCCAGAGAGTGGCTACACCTTC. The rearrangement links TRBV6-2 or TRBV6-3 to TRBJ1-2, with D perhaps TRBD1 (5 bases). Between the trimmed V and J ends, which lost 7 bases and 7 bases, there was a span of 25 bases. The length of the CDR3 is 16 residues. The germline V gene encodes CDR1 MNHEY and CDR2 SVGEGT.

V and J are TRBV7-9 and TRBJ1-1, with D maybe TRBD1 (5 bases). From germline, CDR1 is SEHNR and CDR2 FQNEAQ (reference sequence). With 3 bases removed from V and 1 base from J, the gap between germline ends came to 9 bases. This CDR3 is built from 14 residues. This CDR3 is CASSFFGANTEAFF. CDR3 bases: TGTGCCAGCAGCTTTTTCGGGGCGAACACTGAAGCTTTCTTT.

Here the CDR3 reads CASSSSGTPGEQYF. For the CDR3, the DNA is TGTGCCAGCAGTTCATCCGGGACCCCTGGCGAGCAGTACTTC. The V call is TRBV12-3 or TRBV12-4, the J call TRBJ2-7, with D perhaps TRBD1 or TRBD2 (5 bases each). The CDR3 contains 14 residues. Trimming took off 4 bases at V and 6 bases at J, with 16 bases between the two ends.

This clonotype was detected ten times or more. V and J are TRBV4-1 and TRBJ1-5, with a possible D match to TRBD1 (5 bases). The CDR3 spans 16 residues. Germline V gene data show CDR1 as MGHRA and CDR2 as YSYEKL. V was trimmed by 0 bases and J by 0 bases, leaving 9 bases between them. CDR3 amino acids: CASSQEAGNSNQPQHF. CDR3 nucleotides: TGCGCCAGCAGCCAAGAGGCAGGGAATAGCAATCAGCCCCAGCATTTT.

CDR3: CASRRGGNEQFF. CDR3 nucleotides: TGTGCCAGCAGAAGAGGGGGGAATGAGCAGTTCTTC. The V and J genes are TRBV4-2 and TRBJ2-1; either TRBD1 or TRBD2 may fit D (6 bases each). This CDR3 is built from 12 residues. CDR1 and CDR2 from the germline V gene are LGHNA and YNFKEQ. V lost 6 bases and J lost 7, with 10 bases in between.

There are many counts of this clonotype. V and J are TRBV4-1 and TRBJ1-6; D is unresolved. V lost 1 base, J lost 6 bases, and 7 bases lay in between. The CDR3 totals 14 residues. The germline gives CDR1 MGHRA, CDR2 YSYEKL. The CDR3 nucleotides read TGCGCCAGCAGCCAAGGTGTGGGTAATTCACCCCTCCACTTT. It specifies CASSQGVGNSPLHF.

This clonotype was seen a few times. The gene calls are TRBV7-2 and TRBJ2-1, with TRBD2 as a possible D gene (7 bases). CDR1 is SGHTA and CDR2 is FQGNSA in the germline V gene. V lost 5 bases, J lost 2 bases, and 13 bases lay in between. The CDR3 extends over 15 amino acids. The CDR3 nucleotides read TGTGCCAGCAGCCCCACGGGGGGCGCCTACAATGAGCAGTTCTTC. This encodes CASSPTGGAYNEQFF.

This sequence joins TRBV28 and TRBJ1-4; the D is unclear. V lost 1 base to trimming and J lost 10 bases, with 16 bases between them. The germline gives CDR1 MDHEN, CDR2 SYDVKM. The CDR3 contains 15 residues. This CDR3 is CASSLSPQPAGKLFF. Here the CDR3 DNA reads TGTGCCAGCAGTTTATCCCCCCAGCCAGCTGGAAAACTGTTTTTT. The full variable domain, with the rest looked up from reference TRBV28 and TRBJ1-4, is DVKVTQSSRYLVKRTGEKVFLECVQDMDHENMFWYRQDPGLGLRLIYFSYDVKMKEKGDIPEGYSVSREKKERFSLILESASTNQTSMYLCASSLSPQPAGKLFFGSGTQLSVL.

The chain is built from TRBV27 and TRBJ2-1; D unclear. The germline V gene encodes CDR1 MNHEY and CDR2 SMNVEV (reference sequence). CDR3 length: 14 amino acids. The germline V and J ends were trimmed by 4 bases and 9 bases, with 16 bases remaining between them. CDR3 DNA sequence: TGTGCCAGCAGTTCCACTCCGGCGCCGGCTGAGCAGTTCTTC. Protein product: CASSSTPAPAEQFF.

The rearrangement joins TRBV4-1 to TRBJ2-1; 9 bases are shared with TRBD2. CDR3 size: 15 residues. V lost 4 bases, J lost 8 bases, and 9 bases stayed unmatched. Germline lookup yields CDR1 MGHRA and CDR2 YSYEKL. In DNA, the CDR3 is TGCGCCAGCAGCCCAGCGGGGGGAGGCCGGGATGAGCAGTTCTTC. The encoded protein is CASSPAGGGRDEQFF.

V usage is TRBV20-1 and J usage is TRBJ2-7, with 8 bases that match TRBD2. V shed 1 base, J shed 0 bases, and the junction held 11 bases outside the gene matches. The CDR3 spans 17 residues. Germline-derived CDR1 and CDR2 are DFQATT and SNEGSKA (reference sequence). Here the CDR3 reads CSARAEIAGFNSYEQYF. The CDR3 coding sequence is TGCAGTGCTAGAGCGGAGATAGCGGGGTTTAACTCCTACGAGCAGTACTTC.

This clonotype was seen ten or more times. The chain uses TRBV6-5 and TRBJ2-3; no clear D gene. The germline V and J ends were trimmed by 4 bases and 0 bases, with 14 bases remaining between them. The length of the CDR3 is 16 residues. Germline V gene data show CDR1 as MNHEY and CDR2 as SVGAGI. DNA of the CDR3: TGTGCCAGCAGTTCACTCCGGAAGTCTAGCACAGATACGCAGTATTTT. Its translation: CASSSLRKSSTDTQYF.

V and J are TRBV9 and TRBJ1-3; D may be TRBD1 (6 bases). The germline V gene has CDR1 SGDLS and CDR2 YYNGEE. The CDR3 covers 16 residues. V lost 3 bases, J lost 0 bases, and 13 bases lay in between. Here the CDR3 reads CASSELGQFSGNTIYF. CDR3 bases: TGTGCCAGCAGCGAGCTCGGACAGTTCTCTGGAAACACCATATATTTT. Full variable domain (remainder filled in from reference TRBV9 and TRBJ1-3): DSGVTQTPKHLITATGQRVTLRCSPRSGDLSVYWYQQSLDQGLQFLIQYYNGEERAKGNILERFSAQQFPDLHSELNLSSLELGDSALYFCASSELGQFSGNTIYFGEGSWLTVV.

This rearrangement joins TRBV20-1 to TRBJ2-7; 9 positions match TRBD2. Germline lookup yields CDR1 DFQATT and CDR2 SNEGSKA (reference sequence). With V trimmed by 0 bases and J by 13 bases, 4 bases remained unmatched. The CDR3 is 11 amino acids. CDR3 region: CSARETSGIYF. CDR3 coding DNA: TGCAGTGCTAGAGAGACTAGCGGAATATACTTC.

The V call is TRBV10-3, the J call TRBJ1-6; 8 positions agree with TRBD1. V shed 0 bases, J shed 0 bases, and the junction held 4 bases outside the gene matches. This CDR3 has 18 amino acids. Germline V gene sequence: CDR1 ENHRY, CDR2 SYGVKD. In DNA form, the CDR3 reads TGTGCCATCAGTGAGTCTCTCCAGGGGGCCTCCTATAATTCACCCCTCCACTTT. This encodes CAISESLQGASYNSPLHF.

This clonotype was picked up a small number of times. This rearrangement joins TRBV7-3 to TRBJ2-1, with D possibly being TRBD1 or TRBD2 (6 bases each). V was shortened by 8 bases and J by 8 bases, with 19 bases between the two germline ends. Germline V gives CDR1 SGHTA, CDR2 FQGTGA. The length of the CDR3 is 14 residues. CDR3 nucleotides: TGTGCCAGCGCTAGGGCAGGGGAGGTGGATGAGCAGTTCTTC. It encodes CASARAGEVDEQFF.

The chain employs TRBV3-1 and TRBJ2-7, with 7 bases matching TRBD1. Per germline, CDR1 LGHDT and CDR2 YNNKEL (reference sequence). There are 15 residues in the CDR3. The trim removed 1 base at V and 2 bases at J, leaving 5 bases unmatched. The CDR3 coding sequence is TGTGCCAGCAGCCAAGGGACAGGCGGCACCTACGAGCAGTACTTC. Its protein product is CASSQGTGGTYEQYF.

The chain uses TRBV5-6 and TRBJ2-2; D unresolved. CDR1 SGHDT and CDR2 YYEEEE come from the germline V gene. The CDR3 loop spans 16 amino acids. Between the trimmed V and J ends, which lost 4 bases and 3 bases, there was a span of 16 bases. Here the CDR3 reads CASSPPPLSDTGELFF. The CDR3 DNA reads as TGTGCCAGCAGCCCTCCCCCTCTGAGTGACACCGGGGAGCTGTTTTTT.

This chain links TRBV19 with TRBJ1-5; TRBD1 might be the D (6 bases). The CDR3 loop spans 14 amino acids. Germline CDR1 reads LNHDA; CDR2 reads SQIVND (reference sequence). Trimming removed 7 bases at V and 6 bases at J, with 16 bases between. CDR3 nucleotide sequence: TGTGCCAGTAACCCTGGAGGGGGAAGTCAGCCCCAGCATTTT. Its protein is CASNPGGGSQPQHF.

V and J are TRBV6-6 and TRBJ1-4; no firm D call. The ends were cut back, 3 bases at V and 4 bases at J, with 6 bases in the middle. CDR1 and CDR2 (germline): MNHNY, SVGAGI (reference sequence). The CDR3 has 13 residues. CDR3 DNA: TGTGCCAGCAGTTATTCAGTTAATGAAAAACTGTTTTTT. The encoded protein is CASSYSVNEKLFF.

By share, this clonotype counts as medium-sized. The chain uses TRBV18 and TRBJ2-3, with 9 bases lining up with TRBD1. CDR3 length: 16 amino acids. The V gene end was trimmed by 5 bases and the J gene end by 0 bases; junction bases not matched to a gene: 6. In germline, CDR1 is KGHSH, CDR2 LQKENI. The CDR3: CASSAQGADSTDTQYF. CDR3 coding DNA: TGTGCCAGCTCAGCACAGGGGGCGGATAGCACAGATACGCAGTATTTT.

V and J are TRBV29-1 and TRBJ2-5, with 10 bases matching TRBD2. Germline CDR1 and CDR2: SQVTM and ANQGSEA. The CDR3 contains 15 residues. The J segment lost 5 bases and the V segment lost 2 bases, leaving 8 bases of the junction unmatched. This CDR3 reads CSVEPLAGPRETQYF. For the CDR3, the DNA is TGCAGCGTTGAACCACTAGCGGGGCCCCGGGAGACCCAGTACTTC.

V usage is TRBV6-5 and J usage is TRBJ2-2; possible D gene TRBD2, 6 bases. Germline V gene data show CDR1 as MNHEY and CDR2 as SVGAGI. The CDR3 length is 15 residues. V shed 0 bases and J shed 1 base, with 6 bases lying between them. This chain's CDR3 is CASSYSTRNTGELFF. The CDR3, as DNA: TGTGCCAGCAGTTACTCGACTAGGAACACCGGGGAGCTGTTTTTT.

The rearrangement links TRBV7-9 to TRBJ1-2; TRBD1 is a possible D gene (6 bases). Trimming removed 1 base at V and 5 bases at J, with 20 bases between. Germline V lookup: CDR1 SEHNR, CDR2 FQNEAQ (reference sequence). The CDR3 covers 17 residues. The CDR3 DNA follows: TGTGCCAGCAGCTTAGGCGGACAGATGCCGACGAATTATGGCTACACCTTC. This sequence encodes CASSLGGQMPTNYGYTF.

This sequence joins TRBV7-6 and TRBJ2-7; TRBD1 matches 7 bases. J lost 5 bases, V lost 4 bases, and 20 bases had no gene match. The CDR3 spans 18 residues. In germline, CDR1 is SGHVS, CDR2 FNYEAQ. DNA of the CDR3: TGTGCCAGCAGCTCTGGGGCAGGGGGAAGAAAAAAAGTCGACGAGCAGTACTTC. It encodes CASSSGAGGRKKVDEQYF.

The gene calls are TRBV29-1 and TRBJ2-2; TRBD1 matches 7 bases. Trimming took 7 bases from V and 7 from J; bases not matched to a gene: 9. Germline lookup yields CDR1 SQVTM and CDR2 ANQGSEA. The CDR3 length is 13 residues. The CDR3: CSAVRQGHGELFF. CDR3 in DNA: TGCAGCGCCGTCAGACAGGGACACGGGGAGCTGTTTTTT.

This rearrangement joins TRBV6-1 to TRBJ2-1; D possibly matches TRBD1 or TRBD2 (5 bases each). The germline V gene encodes CDR1 MNHNS and CDR2 SASEGT. The ends were cut back, 5 bases at V and 8 bases at J, with 22 bases in the middle. The CDR3 has 16 amino acids. The CDR3 DNA follows: TGTGCCAGCAGTCAAACGGGGACCCCCCCGGGCGATGAGCAGTTCTTC. It translates to CASSQTGTPPGDEQFF.

This clonotype was seen many times. The CDR3 sequence: CASRPTVGSYNSPLHF. CDR3 sequence (DNA): TGTGCCAGCAGGCCTACCGTCGGCTCCTATAATTCACCCCTCCACTTT. The chain recombines TRBV28 with TRBJ1-6, with no clear D. Trimming took off 6 bases at V and 0 bases at J, with 12 bases between the two ends. This CDR3 is built from 16 residues. Germline CDR1 and CDR2: MDHEN and SYDVKM.